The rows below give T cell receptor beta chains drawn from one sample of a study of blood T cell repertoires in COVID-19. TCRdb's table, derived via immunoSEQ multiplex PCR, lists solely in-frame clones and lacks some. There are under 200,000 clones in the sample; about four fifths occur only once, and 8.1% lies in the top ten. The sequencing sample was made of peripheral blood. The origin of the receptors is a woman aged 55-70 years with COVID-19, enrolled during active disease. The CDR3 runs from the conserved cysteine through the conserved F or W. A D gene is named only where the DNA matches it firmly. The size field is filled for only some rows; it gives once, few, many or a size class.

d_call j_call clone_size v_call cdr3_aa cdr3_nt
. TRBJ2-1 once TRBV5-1 CASSEINEQFF TGCGCCAGCAGCGAGATCAATGAGCAGTTCTTC
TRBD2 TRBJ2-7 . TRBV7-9 CASSPLPAGEYGDEQYF TGTGCCAGCAGCCCCCTCCCAGCGGGAGAGTATGGCGACGAGCAGTACTTC
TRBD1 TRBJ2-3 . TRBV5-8 CASTARQGAVDTQYF TGTGCCAGCACCGCCAGGCAGGGGGCGGTTGATACGCAGTATTTT
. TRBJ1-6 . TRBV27 CASSLWGGGKGSPLHF TGTGCCAGCAGTTTATGGGGCGGGGGCAAAGGTTCACCCCTCCACTTT
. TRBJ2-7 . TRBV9 CASSVGGLTYEQYF TGTGCCAGCAGCGTCGGGGGGCTTACCTACGAGCAGTACTTC
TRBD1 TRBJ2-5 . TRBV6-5 CASSYGQDQETQYF TGTGCCAGCAGTTACGGACAGGACCAAGAGACCCAGTACTTC
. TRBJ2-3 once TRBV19 CASRDTSPPTDTQYF TGTGCCAGTCGGGACACCTCGCCGCCCACAGATACGCAGTATTTT
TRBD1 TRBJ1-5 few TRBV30 CAWNPGPRGQPVYSNQPQHF TGTGCCTGGAACCCCGGCCCCCGGGGACAGCCCGTCTATAGCAATCAGCCCCAGCATTTT
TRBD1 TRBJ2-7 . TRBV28 CASDSWSSGQGRYEQYF TGTGCCAGCGATTCGTGGAGTTCAGGACAGGGGAGGTACGAGCAGTACTTC
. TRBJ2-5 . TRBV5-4 CASSSPEGTSETQYF TGTGCCAGCAGCTCGCCTGAGGGGACTTCAGAGACCCAGTACTTC
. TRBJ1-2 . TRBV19 CASSPQMDPGYGYTF TGTGCCAGTAGTCCACAGATGGATCCCGGCTATGGCTACACCTTC
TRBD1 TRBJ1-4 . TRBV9 CASSVAGTGNEKLFF TGTGCCAGCAGCGTAGCCGGGACAGGGAATGAAAAACTGTTTTTT
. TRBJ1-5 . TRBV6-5 CASRGTVSNQPQHF TGTGCCAGCAGAGGGACTGTCAGCAATCAGCCCCAGCATTTT
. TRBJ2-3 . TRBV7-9 CASSLSTGTDTQYF TGTGCCAGCAGCCTATCGACAGGCACAGATACGCAGTATTTT
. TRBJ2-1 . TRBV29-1 CSVAGQNTFNEQFF TGCAGCGTTGCTGGACAGAACACATTCAATGAGCAGTTCTTC
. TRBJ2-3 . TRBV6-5 CASRKTSWAQYF TGTGCCAGCAGAAAGACAAGTTGGGCGCAGTATTTT
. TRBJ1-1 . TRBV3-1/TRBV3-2 CASSHRGWGTEAFF TGTGCCAGCAGCCATAGGGGATGGGGCACTGAAGCTTTCTTT
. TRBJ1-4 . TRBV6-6 CASSAPGKLFF TGTGCCAGCAGTGCTCCGGGAAAACTGTTTTTT
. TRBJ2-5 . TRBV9 CASSPLAAETQYF TGTGCCAGCAGCCCCTTAGCGGCAGAGACCCAGTACTTC
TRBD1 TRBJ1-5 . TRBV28 CASSLRTGGNQPQHF TGTGCCAGCAGTCTCCGGACAGGGGGCAATCAGCCCCAGCATTTT
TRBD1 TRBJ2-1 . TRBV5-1 CASSLMTGGGNEQFF TGCGCCAGCAGCTTGATGACAGGGGGCGGGAATGAGCAGTTCTTC
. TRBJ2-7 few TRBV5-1 CASSLDQGYDEQYF TGCGCCAGCAGCTTGGATCAGGGGTACGACGAGCAGTACTTC
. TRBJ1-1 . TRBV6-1 CASSEALRGTEAFF TGTGCCAGCAGTGAAGCGCTTCGGGGTACTGAAGCTTTCTTT
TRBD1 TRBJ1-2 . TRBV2 CASREGQDYGYTF TGTGCCAGCAGGGAGGGACAGGACTATGGCTACACCTTC
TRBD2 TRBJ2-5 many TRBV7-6 CASSLETSGSWREETQYF TGTGCCAGCAGCTTAGAGACTAGCGGGAGTTGGAGGGAAGAGACCCAGTACTTC
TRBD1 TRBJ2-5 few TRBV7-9 CASSLNRGIETQYF TGTGCCAGCAGCTTAAACAGGGGAATCGAGACCCAGTACTTC
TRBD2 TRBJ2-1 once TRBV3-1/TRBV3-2 CASSQRGGAGEQFF TGTGCCAGCAGCCAACGGGGAGGGGCCGGCGAGCAGTTCTTC
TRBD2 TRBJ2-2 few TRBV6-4 CASRTLAGTGELFF TGTGCCAGCAGGACCCTAGCGGGCACCGGGGAGCTGTTTTTT
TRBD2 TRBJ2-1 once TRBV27 CASSLGSWREDWDEQFF TGTGCCAGCAGTTTAGGGTCGTGGCGGGAGGACTGGGATGAGCAGTTCTTC
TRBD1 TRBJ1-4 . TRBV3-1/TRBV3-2 CASSHIQGPNEKLFF TGTGCCAGCAGCCATATACAGGGGCCTAATGAAAAACTGTTTTTT
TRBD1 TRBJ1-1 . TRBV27 CASSPGQGLVNTEAFF TGTGCCAGCAGTCCTGGACAGGGACTGGTGAACACTGAAGCTTTCTTT
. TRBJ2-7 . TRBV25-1 CASSRTGVDEQYF TGTGCCAGCAGTCGAACGGGAGTGGACGAGCAGTACTTC
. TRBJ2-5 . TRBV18 CASSRARQETQYF TGTGCCAGCTCGAGGGCCCGCCAAGAGACCCAGTACTTC
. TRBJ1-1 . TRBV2 CASSEGAGGGMNTEAFF TGTGCCAGCAGTGAAGGAGCGGGGGGCGGAATGAACACTGAAGCTTTCTTT
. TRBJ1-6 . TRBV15 CATSSVPPGSGSPLHF TGTGCCACCAGCAGTGTACCGCCAGGGTCGGGTTCACCCCTCCACTTT
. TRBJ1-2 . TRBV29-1 CSVEALKQYYGYTF TGCAGCGTTGAAGCCCTTAAACAATACTATGGCTACACCTTC
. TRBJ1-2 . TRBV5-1 CASSPGEYGYTF TGCGCCAGCAGCCCGGGGGAATATGGCTACACCTTC
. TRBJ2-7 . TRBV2 CASTLDSRAYEQYF TGTGCCAGCACTTTGGACAGTAGGGCTTACGAGCAGTACTTC
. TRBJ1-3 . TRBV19 CASRPSGSSGNTIYF TGTGCCAGTAGGCCATCGGGTTCCTCTGGAAACACCATATATTTT